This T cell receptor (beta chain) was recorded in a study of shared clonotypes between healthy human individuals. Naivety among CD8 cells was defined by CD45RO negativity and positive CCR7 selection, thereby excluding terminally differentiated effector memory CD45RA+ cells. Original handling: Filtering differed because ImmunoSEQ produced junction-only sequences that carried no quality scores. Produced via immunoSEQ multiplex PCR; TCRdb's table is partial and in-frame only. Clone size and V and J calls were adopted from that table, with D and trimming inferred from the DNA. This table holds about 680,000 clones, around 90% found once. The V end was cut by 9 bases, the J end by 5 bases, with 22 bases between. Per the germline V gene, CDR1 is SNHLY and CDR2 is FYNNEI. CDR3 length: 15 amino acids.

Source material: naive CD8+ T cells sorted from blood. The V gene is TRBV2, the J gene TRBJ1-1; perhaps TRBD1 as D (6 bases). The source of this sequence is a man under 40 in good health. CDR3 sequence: CARANTGPTGTEAFF. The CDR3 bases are TGTGCCAGGGCAAATACAGGGCCCACGGGAACTGAAGCTTTCTTT.